This T cell receptor beta chain comes out of a study of CD4 T cells in relation to SARS-CoV-2 and coronaviruses. In the case of this clone: The antigen is not known.

The CDR3 totals 19 residues. Germline V gene sequence: CDR1 KGHDR, CDR2 SFDVKD. The trim removed 4 bases at V and 0 bases at J, leaving 7 bases unmatched. Naive and memory CD4+ T cells came from enriched cryopreserved PBMCs. Naive or memory CD4+ cells were cultured 1:1 with T cell-depleted PBMCs plus CEF. The protocol was immunoSEQ multiplex PCR, while the TCRdb copy is restricted to in-frame clones and leaves out a portion. Among some 32,000 clones listed, more than 75% were seen once. Sequencing input: memory CD4+ T cells from PBMCs, cultured in vitro. The rearrangement joins TRBV24-1 to TRBJ2-1, with 14 nucleotides matching TRBD2. The clonotype comes from an adult with COVID-19. The CDR3 region has the DNA TGTGCCACCAGTGAGAAAACCGGGACTAGCGGGAGCTCCTACAATGAGCAGTTCTTC. Protein sequence: CATSEKTGTSGSSYNEQFF.